Presented here are 17 T cell receptor beta chains from one specimen sequenced in a study of T cells in Graves' hyperthyroidism and ophthalmopathy (dated 2019 in TCRdb). The method behind the library was multiplex PCR. These reads were obtained on an Illumina HiSeq 2000. The TCR beta CDR3 regions were amplified from the RNA transcripts. A first-round RT-PCR of the TCR CDR3 used the HTBI primer set with the Qiagen OneStep RT-PCR kit. Using fastp trimming at Q25 and MiXCR clonotype assembly, TCRdb reanalyzed the public sequencing data and kept in-frame beta chains. Rows with one shared CDR3 protein collapse into an entry with the most common genes and DNA. This sample holds around 420,000 distinct CDR3 sequences; approximately 13% were observed only once. 5% to 6% of the sample belongs to the ten largest clones. The sequencing sample was made of blood. These TCRs come from a young woman with Graves' hyperthyroidism.

The chain uses TRBV5-1 and TRBJ1-1; no reliable D call. This CDR3 region has 15 residues. V was trimmed by 0 bases and J by 0 bases, leaving 9 bases between them. Germline V gene sequence: CDR1 SGHRS, CDR2 YFSETQ. The CDR3 DNA sequence: TGCGCCAGCAGCTTGGGGGCGGGGATGAACACTGAAGCTTTCTTT. Its translation is CASSLGAGMNTEAFF. Together with reference TRBV5-1 and TRBJ1-1, the CDR3 gives the full variable domain: KAGVTQTPRYLIKTRGQQVTLSCSPISGHRSVSWYQQTPGQGLQFLFEYFSETQRNKGNFPGRFSGRQFSNSRSEMNVSTLELGDSALYLCASSLGAGMNTEAFFGQGTRLTVV.

This clonotype was counted between two and nine times. The V gene is TRBV3-1, the J gene TRBJ1-5; D might be TRBD1 (5 bases). The CDR3 covers 15 residues. Germline V lookup: CDR1 LGHDT, CDR2 YNNKEL (reference sequence). Trimming took 0 bases from V and 5 from J, leaving 11 bases between them. The CDR3 sequence is CASSQDNRRDQPQHF. CDR3 sequence (DNA): TGTGCCAGCAGCCAAGACAATCGCAGGGATCAGCCCCAGCATTTT.

This clonotype has a count of ten or more. This rearrangement joins TRBV6-1 to TRBJ2-7; D perhaps matches TRBD2 (5 bases). Trimming took off 7 bases at V and 2 bases at J, with 18 bases between the two ends. The germline V gene encodes CDR1 MNHNS and CDR2 SASEGT. CDR3 length: 15 amino acids. The CDR3 is CASTYSSDGTYEQYF. In DNA form, the CDR3 reads TGTGCCAGCACCTACTCCAGCGACGGGACCTACGAGCAGTACTTC.

This clonotype was recorded at least ten times. The chain joins TRBV20-1 to TRBJ2-7, with 7 nucleotides matching TRBD1. This CDR3 has 16 amino acids. The V and J ends lost 0 bases and 1 base, in that order; junction bases with no gene match: 9. Per germline, CDR1 DFQATT and CDR2 SNEGSKA (reference sequence). The CDR3 bases are TGCAGTGCTAGAGACGTAACAGGGGTGATTTCCTACGAGCAGTACTTC. Translated, it gives CSARDVTGVISYEQYF.

The V gene is TRBV7-3, the J gene TRBJ2-1, with D perhaps TRBD1 (5 bases). Deletions cut 2 bases from V and 9 bases from J, with 17 bases between. The CDR3 is 15 amino acids. Germline values: CDR1 SGHTA, CDR2 FQGTGA. The CDR3 coding sequence is TGTGCCAGCAGCTTATATCCTCTGACAGATGCTGAGCAGTTCTTC. It translates to CASSLYPLTDAEQFF.

The chain recombines TRBV13 with TRBJ2-3; D is perhaps TRBD2 (5 bases). V lost 3 bases and J 6 bases, leaving 25 bases between the germline ends. The CDR3 totals 18 residues. Germline loops: CDR1 PRHDT, CDR2 FYEKMQ (reference sequence). CDR3: CASSFLGEGGVDMDTQYF. DNA for the CDR3: TGTGCCAGCAGCTTCCTAGGTGAGGGTGGGGTAGACATGGATACGCAGTATTTT.

This clonotype was seen at least ten times. The V call is TRBV11-1, the J call TRBJ1-1; D might be TRBD1 (5 bases). Germline CDR1 reads SGHAT; CDR2 reads FQDESV (reference sequence). CDR3 length: 14 residues. Trimming shortened V by 5 bases and J by 5 bases, and 15 bases separated the two germline ends. The CDR3 loop reads CASSLLSGGTEAFF. In DNA form, the CDR3 reads TGTGCCAGCAGCCTCCTTAGTGGGGGAACTGAAGCTTTCTTT.

This clonotype was counted only a few times. The chain has TRBV9 and TRBJ1-4, with 8 bases aligning to TRBD1. The germline gives CDR1 SGDLS, CDR2 YYNGEE. V trimming: 5 bases; J trimming: 7 bases; junction bases outside the gene matches: 4. The CDR3 is 13 residues long. The CDR3 region is CASRGQEGEKLFF. CDR3 nucleotide sequence: TGTGCCAGCAGGGGACAGGAGGGTGAAAAACTGTTTTTT.

The V gene is TRBV20-1, the J gene TRBJ2-7; TRBD2 aligns across 7 bases. Per germline, CDR1 DFQATT and CDR2 SNEGSKA (reference sequence). Trimming took 4 bases from V and 1 from J; bases not matched to a gene: 13. CDR3 length: 16 residues. CDR3 bases: TGCAGTGCTAATCCTCCCCCTAGCGGTAAATCCTACGAGCAGTACTTC. This codes for CSANPPPSGKSYEQYF.

This clonotype has a count of ten or more. The genes are TRBV20-1 and TRBJ1-1, with D perhaps matching TRBD1 (6 bases). V lost 3 bases and J 4 bases, leaving 12 bases between the germline ends. Germline CDR1 reads DFQATT; CDR2 reads SNEGSKA (reference sequence). This CDR3 has 13 residues. The CDR3 coding sequence is TGCAGTGCTAGGGAGGGGGTTGTCACTGAAGCTTTCTTT. Protein: CSAREGVVTEAFF.

The chain couples TRBV19 to TRBJ2-1, with D possibly matching TRBD1 (5 bases). Germline V gene data show CDR1 as LNHDA and CDR2 as SQIVND (reference sequence). V was trimmed by 6 bases and J by 7 bases, leaving 16 bases between them. There are 14 residues in the CDR3. The chain's CDR3 is CASRAGSGRNEQFF. CDR3 sequence (DNA): TGTGCCAGTAGGGCAGGGTCGGGCCGTAATGAGCAGTTCTTC.

The table lists this clonotype with many counts. J is TRBJ2-5 and V is TRBV5-1; either TRBD1 or TRBD2 may supply D (5 bases each). CDR3 length: 16 residues. Germline V CDR1 and CDR2: SGHRS, YFSETQ. The germline V and J ends were trimmed by 3 bases and 2 bases, with 17 bases remaining between them. This CDR3 is CASSSAPGRRQETQYF. The CDR3 region has the DNA TGCGCCAGCAGCTCGGCACCGGGACGTAGACAAGAGACCCAGTACTTC.

The J gene is TRBJ2-3, the V gene TRBV19; a possible D gene is TRBD2 (6 bases). The germline V gene has CDR1 LNHDA and CDR2 SQIVND (reference sequence). This CDR3 has 15 amino acids. V was clipped by 4 bases and J by 3 bases, with 14 bases between them. The CDR3 protein is CASSNSAGMTDTQYF. CDR3 nucleotides: TGTGCCAGTAGTAATTCCGCGGGGATGACAGATACGCAGTATTTT.

This clonotype was recorded many times. CDR3 amino acids: CASKELAEAFF. For the CDR3, the DNA is TGTGCCAGCAAAGAACTCGCTGAAGCTTTCTTT. The V and J genes are TRBV28 and TRBJ1-1; no firm D call. With 7 bases removed from V and 6 bases from J, the gap between germline ends came to 9 bases. The CDR3 length is 11 residues. CDR1 is MDHEN and CDR2 is SYDVKM in the germline V gene.

This clonotype was observed at least ten times. The genes are TRBV20-1 and TRBJ2-1, with a weak D call TRBD2 (7 bases). Germline CDR1 DFQATT, CDR2 SNEGSKA (reference sequence). Trimming removed 6 bases from V and 3 bases from J, with 21 bases in between. The CDR3 has 16 residues. In DNA, the CDR3 is TGCAGTGCCAACACTCCGAGGGGGGAGGGCTACAATGAGCAGTTCTTC. Translation: CSANTPRGEGYNEQFF.

This clonotype appeared many times. This chain connects TRBV28 to TRBJ2-3; 9 positions agree with TRBD1. In germline, CDR1 is MDHEN, CDR2 SYDVKM. After removal of 6 bases from V and 6 bases from J, the junction contained 7 bases not matched to a gene. This CDR3 comprises 14 residues. The DNA of the CDR3 is TGTGCCAGCAGGCGGACAGGGGTATTGGATACGCAGTATTTT. Residues: CASRRTGVLDTQYF. Based on the CDR3 plus reference TRBV28 and TRBJ2-3, the full variable domain is DVKVTQSSRYLVKRTGEKVFLECVQDMDHENMFWYRQDPGLGLRLIYFSYDVKMKEKGDIPEGYSVSREKKERFSLILESASTNQTSMYLCASRRTGVLDTQYFGPGTRLTVL.

In this sample, this clonotype turned up a few times. V usage is TRBV25-1 and J usage is TRBJ1-6, with D possibly matching TRBD1 (5 bases). The V and J ends lost 3 bases and 7 bases respectively, with 7 bases between them. Germline loops: CDR1 MGHDK, CDR2 SYGVNS. The CDR3 runs to 13 residues. In DNA, the CDR3 is TGTGCCAGCAGTGAGGGGCTCAATTCACCCCTCCACTTT. This translates into CASSEGLNSPLHF. The complete variable domain, with remaining parts taken from reference TRBV25-1 and TRBJ1-6, reads EADIYQTPRYLVIGTGKKITLECSQTMGHDKMYWYQQDPGMELHLIHYSYGVNSTEKGDLSSESTVSRIRTEHFPLTLESARPSHTSQYLCASSEGLNSPLHFGNGTRLTVT.